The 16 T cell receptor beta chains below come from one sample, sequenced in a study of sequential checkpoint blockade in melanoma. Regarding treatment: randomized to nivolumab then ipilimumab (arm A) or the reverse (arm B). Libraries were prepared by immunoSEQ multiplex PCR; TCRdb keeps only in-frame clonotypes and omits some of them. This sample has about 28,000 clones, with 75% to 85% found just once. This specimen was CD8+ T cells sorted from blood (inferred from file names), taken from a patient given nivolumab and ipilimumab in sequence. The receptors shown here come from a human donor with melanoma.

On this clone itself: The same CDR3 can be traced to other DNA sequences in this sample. CDR3 bases: TGTGCCAGCAGCTTGGGCAGGGTCGGGGGTCAGCCCCAGCATTTT. Encoded protein: CASSLGRVGGQPQHF. This chain links TRBV5-6 with TRBJ1-5; D might be TRBD1 (5 bases). The V and J ends lost 0 bases and 6 bases respectively, with 13 bases between them. CDR3 size: 15 residues. Germline V CDR1 and CDR2: SGHDT, YYEEEE.

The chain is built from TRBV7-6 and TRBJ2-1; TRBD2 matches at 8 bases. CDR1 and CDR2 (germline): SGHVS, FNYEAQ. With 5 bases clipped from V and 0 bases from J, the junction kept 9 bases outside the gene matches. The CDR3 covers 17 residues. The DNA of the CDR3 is TGTGCCAGCAGCGCCCGATCCGGGACTAGCTCCTACAATGAGCAGTTCTTC. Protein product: CASSARSGTSSYNEQFF.

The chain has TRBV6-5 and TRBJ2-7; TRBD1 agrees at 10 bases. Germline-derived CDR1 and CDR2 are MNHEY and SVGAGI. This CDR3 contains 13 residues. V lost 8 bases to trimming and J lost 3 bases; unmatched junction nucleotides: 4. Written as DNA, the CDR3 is TGTGCCAGCCATGGACAGGGGGGCTACGAGCAGTACTTC. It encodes CASHGQGGYEQYF.

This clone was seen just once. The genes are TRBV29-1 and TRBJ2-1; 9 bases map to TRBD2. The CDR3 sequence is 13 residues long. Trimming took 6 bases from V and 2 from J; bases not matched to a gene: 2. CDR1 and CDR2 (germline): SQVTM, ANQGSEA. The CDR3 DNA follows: TGCAGCGTAGCGGGAGGCACCTACAATGAGCAGTTCTTC. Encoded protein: CSVAGGTYNEQFF.

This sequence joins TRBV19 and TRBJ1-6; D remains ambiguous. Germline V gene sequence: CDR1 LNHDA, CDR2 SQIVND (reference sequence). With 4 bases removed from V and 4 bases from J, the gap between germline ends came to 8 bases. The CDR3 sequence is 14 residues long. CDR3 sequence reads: CASSTLEYNSPLHF. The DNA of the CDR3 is TGTGCCAGTAGTACCCTAGAGTATAATTCACCCCTCCACTTT.

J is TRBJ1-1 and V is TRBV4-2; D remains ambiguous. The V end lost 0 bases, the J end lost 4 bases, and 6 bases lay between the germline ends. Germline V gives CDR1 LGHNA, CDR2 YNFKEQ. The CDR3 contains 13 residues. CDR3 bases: TGTGCCAGCAGCCAAGATCGGGGCACTGAAGCTTTCTTT. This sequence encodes CASSQDRGTEAFF.

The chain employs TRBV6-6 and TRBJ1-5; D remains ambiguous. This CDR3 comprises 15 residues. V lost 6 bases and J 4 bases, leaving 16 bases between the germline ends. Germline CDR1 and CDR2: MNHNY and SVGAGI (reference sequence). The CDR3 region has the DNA TGTGCCAGCAGCAGCCTAAGGCGGAAAAATCAGCCCCAGCATTTT. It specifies CASSSLRRKNQPQHF.

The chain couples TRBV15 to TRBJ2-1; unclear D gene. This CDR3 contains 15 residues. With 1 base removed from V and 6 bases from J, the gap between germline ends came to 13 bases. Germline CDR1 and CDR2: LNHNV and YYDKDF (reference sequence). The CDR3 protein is CATSRGSGALNEQFF. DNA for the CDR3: TGTGCCACCAGCAGAGGATCAGGCGCTCTCAATGAGCAGTTCTTC. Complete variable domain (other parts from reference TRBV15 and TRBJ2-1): DAMVIQNPRYQVTQFGKPVTLSCSQTLNHNVMYWYQQKSSQAPKLLFHYYDKDFNNEADTPDNFQSRRPNTSFCFLDIRSPGLGDTAMYLCATSRGSGALNEQFFGPGTRLTVL.

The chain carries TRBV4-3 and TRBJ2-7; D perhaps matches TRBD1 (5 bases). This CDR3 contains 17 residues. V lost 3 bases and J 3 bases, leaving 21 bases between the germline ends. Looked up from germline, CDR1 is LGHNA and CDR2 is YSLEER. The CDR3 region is CASSQALRAGSNYEQYF. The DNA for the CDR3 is TGCGCCAGCAGCCAGGCCCTTAGGGCAGGGTCTAACTACGAGCAGTACTTC.

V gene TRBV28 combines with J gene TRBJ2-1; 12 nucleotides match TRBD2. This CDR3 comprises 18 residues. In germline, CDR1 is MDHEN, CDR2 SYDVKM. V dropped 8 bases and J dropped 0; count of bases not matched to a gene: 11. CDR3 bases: TGTGCCAGCCTCCCCGGACTAGCGGGACCAAGCTCCTACAATGAGCAGTTCTTC. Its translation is CASLPGLAGPSSYNEQFF. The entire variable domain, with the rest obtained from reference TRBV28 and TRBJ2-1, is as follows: DVKVTQSSRYLVKRTGEKVFLECVQDMDHENMFWYRQDPGLGLRLIYFSYDVKMKEKGDIPEGYSVSREKKERFSLILESASTNQTSMYLCASLPGLAGPSSYNEQFFGPGTRLTVL.

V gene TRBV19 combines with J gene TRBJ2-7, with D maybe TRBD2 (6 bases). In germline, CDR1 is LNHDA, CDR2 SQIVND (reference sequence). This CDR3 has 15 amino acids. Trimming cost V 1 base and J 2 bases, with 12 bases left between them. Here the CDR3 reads CASSIGSGHTYEQYF. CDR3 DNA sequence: TGTGCCAGTAGTATAGGTAGCGGCCACACCTACGAGCAGTACTTC.

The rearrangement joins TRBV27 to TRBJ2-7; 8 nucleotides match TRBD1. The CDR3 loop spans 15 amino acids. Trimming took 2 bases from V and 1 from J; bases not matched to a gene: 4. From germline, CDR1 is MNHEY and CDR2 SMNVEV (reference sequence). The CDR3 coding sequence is TGTGCCAGCAGTTTAGACAGGGGCACTTCCTACGAGCAGTACTTC. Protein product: CASSLDRGTSYEQYF.

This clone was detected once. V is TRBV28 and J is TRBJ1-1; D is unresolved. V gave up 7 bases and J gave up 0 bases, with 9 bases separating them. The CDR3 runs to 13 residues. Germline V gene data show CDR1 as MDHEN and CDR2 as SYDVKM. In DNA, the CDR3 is TGTGCCAGCATCCCGACACTGAACACTGAAGCTTTCTTT. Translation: CASIPTLNTEAFF.

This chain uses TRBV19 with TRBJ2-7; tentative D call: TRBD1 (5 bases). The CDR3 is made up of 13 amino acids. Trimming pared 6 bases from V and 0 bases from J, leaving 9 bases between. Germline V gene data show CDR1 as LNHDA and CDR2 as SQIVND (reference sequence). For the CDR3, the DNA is TGTGCCAGTAGCACAGGCGTCTCCTACGAGCAGTACTTC. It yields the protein CASSTGVSYEQYF. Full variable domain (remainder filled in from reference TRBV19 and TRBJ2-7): DGGITQSPKYLFRKEGQNVTLSCEQNLNHDAMYWYRQDPGQGLRLIYYSQIVNDFQKGDIAEGYSVSREKKESFPLTVTSAQKNPTAFYLCASSTGVSYEQYFGPGTRLTVT.

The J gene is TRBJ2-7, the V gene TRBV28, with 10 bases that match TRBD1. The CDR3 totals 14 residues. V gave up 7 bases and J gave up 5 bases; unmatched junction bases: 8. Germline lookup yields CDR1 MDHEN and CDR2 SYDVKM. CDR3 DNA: TGTGCCAGCAACGACAGGGGGCTTGAAGACGAGCAGTACTTC. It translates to CASNDRGLEDEQYF.

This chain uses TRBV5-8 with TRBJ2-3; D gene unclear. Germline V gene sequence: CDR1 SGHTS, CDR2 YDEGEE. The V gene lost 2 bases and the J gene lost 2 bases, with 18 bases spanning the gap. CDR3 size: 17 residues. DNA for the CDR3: TGTGCCAGCAGCTTCGCGCGACTTCTTCTGCACACAGATACGCAGTATTTT. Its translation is CASSFARLLLHTDTQYF.